This TCR beta chain was recovered during a study of T cell responses to AZD1222 COVID-19 vaccine. Regarding the study as a whole: Seropositive AZD1222 recipients at baseline numbered only five to seven. Elevations in Spike-specific TCR breadth and depth followed administration of two AZD1222 doses. The sample set comprised mostly white British donors with more females, and clonal diversity was possibly underestimated. CD4 TCRs associated with vaccination spanned spike, dominating at 160-218 and 743-854.

This clone has more than one count but fewer than ten. As yet, its antigen is unknown. TCRdb's copy holds only in-frame clones and misses some; the assay was immunoSEQ multiplex PCR. The sample consists of 120,000 or so clones, 80% to 90% of them appearing once. The CDR3 spans 14 residues. Germline assignment: CDR1 MNHNY and CDR2 SVGAGI (reference sequence). V was shortened by 2 bases and J by 3 bases, with 8 bases between the two germline ends. Source: peripheral blood, taken on day 0 of AZD1222 vaccination. The TCR originated in an adult in good health. The rearrangement joins TRBV6-6 to TRBJ2-1; no clear D gene. DNA for the CDR3: TGTGCCAGCAGTTACGACCCTTACTACAATGAGCAGTTCTTC. Its translation: CASSYDPYYNEQFF.